This T cell receptor (beta chain) stems from a study of T cells after yellow fever vaccination. On the study more broadly: Tscm, CM, EM and EMRA memory subsets were sorted by CD3, CD45RA, CCR7 and CD95. Those fractions that held only low numbers of cells were prepared using the SMART-Seq v4 Ultra Low Input RNA kit. Study observations and caveats: The secondary T-cell response peaked on day 5, not day 15, but was weaker.

The germline V gene has CDR1 SEHNR and CDR2 FQNEAQ (reference sequence). V lost 5 bases to trimming and J lost 8 bases; unmatched junction nucleotides: 8. The CDR3 length is 13 residues. TCRdb recomputed calls from the 5' RACE reads with MiXCR, one row per CDR3 protein. The repertoire includes 14,000 or so distinct CDR3 sequences, about 7.1% of them detected once, and under 2% sits in the top ten. The TCR sequence derives from a young man who received the YFV17D yellow fever vaccine. The sample consisted of PBMCs, either bulk or a sorted T-cell subset (CD4+, CD8+, memory, or dextramer-sorted; not recorded which), taken on the day of the yellow fever booster vaccination. The gene calls are TRBV7-9 and TRBJ1-2; 7 nucleotides agree with TRBD1. CDR3 amino acids: CASSPGTVRGYTF. The CDR3 region has the DNA TGTGCCAGCAGCCCGGGGACAGTTCGAGGCTACACCTTC.